This T cell receptor beta chain stems from a study of blood T cells in healthy people across ages. CDR3 size: 12 residues. The germline V and J ends were trimmed by 2 bases and 6 bases, with 5 bases remaining between them. The germline V gene has CDR1 MNHNS and CDR2 SASEGT. Peripheral blood from each donor was collected in a volume of ten milliliters. Samples each had at least 6 micrograms of total RNA extracted. Study outcomes and limitations: Comparison with aged donors showed that long-lived donors had more naive CD4+ cells and higher diversity. CMV infection status of these donors was not known.

A note on this clonotype: Its matching antigen is unknown.

A second PCR of about 7 to 12 cycles used a sample-barcoded 5' primer and a J-beta primer mix. MiXCR was run by TCRdb on the 5' RACE reads, yielding one entry per CDR3 protein. In the table there are about 1.6 million distinct CDR3 sequences, 30% to 40% of which are singletons. The receptor was derived from a young woman in good health. V gene TRBV6-1 combines with J gene TRBJ2-1, with D uncertain. Sequencing input: blood. CDR3: CASSEFSNEQFF. DNA for the CDR3: TGTGCCAGCAGTGAATTTAGCAATGAGCAGTTCTTC.